The 27 T cell receptor beta chains below come from one sample, sequenced in a study of T-cell memory formation after mild COVID-19. A single record per CDR3 protein comes from TCRdb applying MiXCR to the 5' RACE reads. The table shows some 160,000 distinct CDR3 sequences, with 13% occurring only once. Sequencing was done on a sample of PBMCs or a T cell subset sorted from them (not recorded which). These receptors originate from a young man who had mild COVID-19 (a few samples of this study predate the infection). Cell type and time point are not known.

The V gene is TRBV12-3 or TRBV12-4, the J gene TRBJ2-3; D uncertain. The CDR3 runs to 12 residues. Trimming pared 3 bases from V and 4 bases from J, leaving 5 bases between. The CDR3 loop reads CASSFSADTQYF. The CDR3 DNA reads TGTGCCAGCAGTTTTTCCGCAGATACGCAGTATTTT.

V is TRBV14 and J is TRBJ2-3; 8 bases are a match to TRBD2. The CDR3 length is 15 residues. Looked up from germline, CDR1 is SGHDN and CDR2 is FVKESK. V lost 3 bases to trimming and J lost 4 bases; unmatched junction nucleotides: 6. The CDR3 loop reads CASSQRTSPPDTQYF. The DNA for the CDR3 is TGTGCCAGCAGCCAGCGGACTAGCCCGCCAGATACGCAGTATTTT.

This clonotype was seen a few times. The gene calls are TRBV7-6 and TRBJ2-7; 8 bases map to TRBD2. The length of the CDR3 is 13 residues. The V segment lost 5 bases and the J segment 7 bases; nucleotides outside the gene matches: 7. CDR1 is SGHVS and CDR2 is FNYEAQ in the germline V gene. The CDR3 sequence: CASSPGGGSEQYF. The CDR3 DNA follows: TGTGCCAGCAGCCCGGGGGGGGGGTCTGAGCAGTACTTC.

The chain recombines TRBV7-6 with TRBJ2-7; D possibly matches TRBD1 or TRBD2 (5 bases each). Trimming removed 5 bases from V and 2 bases from J, with 13 bases in between. The CDR3 length is 14 residues. Germline V gene lookup returns CDR1 SGHVS and CDR2 FNYEAQ. The CDR3 loop is CASSRQTGTYEQYF. CDR3 in DNA: TGTGCCAGCAGCAGACAGACCGGGACCTACGAGCAGTACTTC.

The CDR3 DNA reads TGTGCCAGCTCAACGGACGGGAGAGAGACCCAGTACTTC. Translating gives CASSTDGRETQYF. The chain combines TRBV18 with TRBJ2-5; D is possibly TRBD2 (6 bases). V was pared by 5 bases and J by 4 bases, with 11 bases between. The length of the CDR3 is 13 residues. Germline V gene lookup returns CDR1 KGHSH and CDR2 LQKENI.

The chain is built from TRBV4-1 and TRBJ2-5; D unresolved. Germline V gene lookup returns CDR1 MGHRA and CDR2 YSYEKL. This CDR3 spans 14 amino acids. V gave up 1 base and J gave up 1 base, with 7 bases separating them. CDR3 in DNA: TGCGCCAGCAGCCAAGTATCTTTCCAAGAGACCCAGTACTTC. This encodes CASSQVSFQETQYF.

This clonotype was detected only a few times. This sequence joins TRBV24-1 and TRBJ2-1, with D unresolved. The CDR3 covers 15 residues. CDR1 KGHDR and CDR2 SFDVKD come from the germline V gene. V was pared by 3 bases and J by 7 bases, with 15 bases between. The CDR3 nucleotides read TGTGCCACCAGTGATGGGAAGATCCAAGGTAATGAGCAGTTCTTC. It yields the protein CATSDGKIQGNEQFF.

This clonotype was seen a handful of times. This rearrangement joins TRBV7-9 to TRBJ1-1, with a tentative D call TRBD1 (5 bases). Trimming left V 0 bases short and J 1 base short, with 9 bases between. This CDR3 is built from 15 residues. Germline values: CDR1 SEHNR, CDR2 FQNEAQ (reference sequence). As DNA, the CDR3 is TGTGCCAGCAGCTTAGCGTTGGGGGGGAACACTGAAGCTTTCTTT. It yields the protein CASSLALGGNTEAFF.

The chain carries TRBV20-1 and TRBJ2-3; 10 nucleotides line up with TRBD2. J lost 5 bases, V lost 6 bases, and 5 bases had no gene match. The V gene's germline CDR1 is DFQATT and CDR2 SNEGSKA (reference sequence). The CDR3 is 13 amino acids. CDR3 in amino acids: CSARQRGGDTQYF. The CDR3 DNA follows: TGCAGTGCCCGACAGCGGGGGGGAGATACGCAGTATTTT.

The sample holds a few counts of this clonotype. The chain links TRBV12-3 or TRBV12-4 to TRBJ1-1, with D hard to call. There are 13 residues in the CDR3. V was trimmed by 5 bases and J by 5 bases, leaving 12 bases between them. The CDR3 DNA follows: TGTGCCAGCAGTAGTAGCCCCAGGACTGAAGCTTTCTTT. Translated, it gives CASSSSPRTEAFF.

The table lists this clonotype with a few counts. This chain joins TRBV11-2 and TRBJ2-7, with TRBD2 identical over 12 bases. Germline V gene sequence: CDR1 SGHAT, CDR2 FQNNGV. J was trimmed by 2 bases and V by 1 base; bases with no gene match: 3. The CDR3 consists of 16 residues. Here the CDR3 DNA reads TGTGCCAGCAGCTTAGGGCTAGCGGGGGGGGCCTACGAGCAGTACTTC. Protein: CASSLGLAGGAYEQYF.

This clonotype was counted ten times or more. The chain is built from TRBV4-2 and TRBJ2-3; D gene unclear. CDR1 is LGHNA, CDR2 YNFKEQ, per germline. V lost 1 base and J lost 0, with 2 bases in between. The CDR3 length is 13 residues. This chain's CDR3 is CASSQGSTDTQYF. The DNA of the CDR3 is TGTGCCAGCAGCCAAGGCAGCACAGATACGCAGTATTTT.

The chain combines TRBV2 with TRBJ2-1; D may be TRBD1 or TRBD2 (7 bases each). V lost 10 bases and J lost 1, with 11 bases in between. This CDR3 is 13 amino acids long. CDR1 is SNHLY and CDR2 is FYNNEI in the germline V gene. The CDR3 bases are TGTGCCACCCAGGGGGGGTCCTACAATGAGCAGTTCTTC. Encoded protein: CATQGGSYNEQFF.

The chain recombines TRBV24-1 with TRBJ1-5, with D maybe TRBD1 (6 bases). Trimming pared 0 bases from V and 0 bases from J, leaving 14 bases between. The germline CDR1 and CDR2 sequences are KGHDR and SFDVKD. The CDR3 is 18 residues long. DNA of the CDR3: TGTGCCACCAGTGATTTGCCGGGGGACAATAATAGCAATCAGCCCCAGCATTTT. It is translated as CATSDLPGDNNSNQPQHF.

This clonotype was picked up a small number of times. The J gene is TRBJ2-2, the V gene TRBV7-9, with 8 bases identical to TRBD1. The germline V gene encodes CDR1 SEHNR and CDR2 FQNEAQ (reference sequence). V lost 2 bases, J lost 5 bases, and 7 bases stayed unmatched. The CDR3 consists of 16 residues. The CDR3 sequence: CASSLFRTGGTGELFF. Here the CDR3 DNA reads TGTGCCAGCAGCTTATTTCGTACAGGGGGTACCGGGGAGCTGTTTTTT.

The rearrangement joins TRBV20-1 to TRBJ1-2; 8 bases fit TRBD1. Losses at the gene ends were 7 bases for V and 1 base for J; bases not matched to a gene: 8. The CDR3 totals 14 residues. The V gene's germline CDR1 is DFQATT and CDR2 SNEGSKA (reference sequence). The DNA for the CDR3 is TGCAGTGGCAGACAGGGGACGTTTAACTATGGCTACACCTTC. It encodes CSGRQGTFNYGYTF.

This clonotype was counted at least ten times. This rearrangement joins TRBV3-1 to TRBJ2-5; D is tentatively TRBD1 or TRBD2 (5 bases each). This CDR3 has 14 amino acids. V was trimmed by 4 bases and J by 5 bases, leaving 14 bases between them. CDR1 LGHDT and CDR2 YNNKEL come from the germline V gene (reference sequence). The CDR3 is CASSPSGTEETQYF. CDR3 sequence (DNA): TGTGCCAGCAGCCCGTCCGGGACGGAGGAGACCCAGTACTTC.

With regard to this clonotype: This may stem from a read error, because a much larger clone lies one nucleotide away. The chain uses TRBV7-9 and TRBJ1-1, with TRBD1 as a possible D gene (5 bases). Germline lookup yields CDR1 SEHNR and CDR2 FQNEAQ (reference sequence). This CDR3 spans 15 amino acids. The V end was cut by 5 bases, the J end by 7 bases, with 20 bases between. CDR3 nucleotide sequence: TGTGCCAGCAGCCAGGTTTTTGGGGGGACCAATGAAGCTTTCTTT. This codes for CASSQVFGGTNEAFF.

The chain couples TRBV15 to TRBJ2-1; 9 bases align to TRBD2. V lost 1 base, J lost 8 bases, and 9 bases stayed unmatched. The CDR3 is made up of 16 amino acids. Germline CDR1 reads LNHNV; CDR2 reads YYDKDF (reference sequence). The CDR3 loop is CATSRVASGAGHEQFF. The CDR3 nucleotides read TGTGCCACCAGCAGAGTCGCTAGCGGGGCTGGGCATGAGCAGTTCTTC.

The chain links TRBV20-1 to TRBJ2-3, with 10 bases fitting TRBD2. The CDR3 sequence is 15 residues long. With V trimmed by 6 bases and J by 3 bases, 9 bases remained unmatched. Germline lookup yields CDR1 DFQATT and CDR2 SNEGSKA (reference sequence). CDR3 sequence: CSATLAGANTDTQYF. The CDR3 DNA reads as TGCAGTGCAACCCTAGCGGGGGCCAATACAGATACGCAGTATTTT.

V gene TRBV7-2 combines with J gene TRBJ1-5; 11 bases agree with TRBD1. This CDR3 region has 16 residues. The J segment lost 9 bases and the V segment lost 4 bases, leaving 11 bases of the junction unmatched. Per the germline V gene, CDR1 is SGHTA and CDR2 is FQGNSA. For the CDR3, the DNA is TGTGCCAGCAGCTATGCCGGGACAGGGGGTCGGCGGCCCCAGCATTTT. Its translation: CASSYAGTGGRRPQHF.

This clonotype has only a few counts. The chain joins TRBV6-5 to TRBJ1-3; D unclear. Trimming removed 0 bases from V and 2 bases from J, with 2 bases in between. The CDR3 length is 13 residues. Germline lookup yields CDR1 MNHEY and CDR2 SVGAGI. The CDR3 nucleotides read TGTGCCAGCAGTTACTCGGCTGGAAACACCATATATTTT. This gives the protein CASSYSAGNTIYF.

Only a few counts were recorded for this clonotype. An end of the junction does not agree with germline; a read error may underlie this. This chain joins TRBV5-1 and TRBJ2-5; the match to TRBD1 covers 7 bases. The CDR3 runs to 14 residues. CDR1 is SGHRS, CDR2 YFSETQ, per germline. CDR3 sequence: CASSPGDSQQTQYF. The CDR3 DNA is TGCGCCAGCAGCCCAGGGGACAGCCAACAGACCCAGTACTTC.

CDR3 nucleotide sequence: TGTGCCAGCTCCCCAGGGTTGGGCGAGCAGTACTTC. Its translation is CASSPGLGEQYF. The chain links TRBV18 to TRBJ2-7; perhaps TRBD1 as D (5 bases). CDR3 size: 12 residues. CDR1 is KGHSH and CDR2 is LQKENI in the germline V gene. V gave up 6 bases and J gave up 6 bases, with 12 bases separating them.

This clonotype was picked up a small number of times. The chain couples TRBV11-1 to TRBJ2-7, with D tentatively TRBD2 (6 bases). The CDR3 totals 15 residues. Germline lookup yields CDR1 SGHAT and CDR2 FQDESV (reference sequence). Trimming pared 3 bases from V and 2 bases from J, leaving 14 bases between. CDR3 in amino acids: CASSFLVGGTYEQYF. The CDR3, as DNA: TGTGCCAGCAGCTTCCTAGTTGGGGGGACCTACGAGCAGTACTTC.

The chain links TRBV6-5 to TRBJ2-3; D possibly corresponds to TRBD2 (6 bases). Trimming removed 0 bases from V and 6 bases from J, with 13 bases in between. This CDR3 is built from 15 residues. Germline V gene data show CDR1 as MNHEY and CDR2 as SVGAGI. The CDR3 here is CASSYSGTLSDTQYF. The CDR3 DNA reads TGTGCCAGCAGTTACTCAGGGACTCTCAGTGATACGCAGTATTTT.

This clonotype was observed at least ten times. This rearrangement joins TRBV5-1 to TRBJ1-2; D not resolved. Germline-derived CDR1 and CDR2 are SGHRS and YFSETQ. The CDR3 contains 13 residues. The V end lost 0 bases, the J end lost 0 bases, and 3 bases lay between the germline ends. CDR3 in amino acids: CASSLVSNYGYTF. The CDR3 DNA reads TGCGCCAGCAGCTTGGTATCTAACTATGGCTACACCTTC. The full variable domain, its missing parts supplied by reference TRBV5-1 and TRBJ1-2, is KAGVTQTPRYLIKTRGQQVTLSCSPISGHRSVSWYQQTPGQGLQFLFEYFSETQRNKGNFPGRFSGRQFSNSRSEMNVSTLELGDSALYLCASSLVSNYGYTFGSGTRLTVV.